This T cell receptor (beta chain) was identified during a study of vaccination and CD4 T cells after COVID-19. Cultured CD4+ T cell DNA was sequenced using the Oncomine TCR Beta short-read assay. TCRdb re-called the PCR reads with MiXCR, one entry per CDR3 protein. The table shows more than 15,000 distinct CDR3 sequences, with roughly 56% occurring only once. Treatment in this sample: roughly 11-day PBMC culture with coronavirus spike peptide pools or control peptides (ViraFEST assay). In the ViraFEST assay, peptide-pool expansion preceded TCR sequencing of expanded clonotypes. About this clonotype itself: Its antigen is undetermined.

V lost 3 bases, J lost 1 base, and 7 bases lay in between. The germline V gene has CDR1 SNHLY and CDR2 FYNNEI. The CDR3 consists of 13 residues. The chain employs TRBV2 and TRBJ2-7; the D is unclear. The specimen was CD4+ T cells from blood, cultured in vitro. This clonotype originated in a human donor who had recovered from COVID-19. The CDR3 region is CASSDGVSYEQYF. The CDR3 DNA follows: TGTGCCAGCAGTGATGGGGTTTCCTACGAGCAGTACTTC. The full variable domain, completed using reference TRBV2 and TRBJ2-7, is EPEVTQTPSHQVTQMGQEVILRCVPISNHLYFYWYRQILGQKVEFLVSFYNNEISEKSEIFDDQFSVERPDGSNFTLKIRSTKLEDSAMYFCASSDGVSYEQYFGPGTRLTVT.